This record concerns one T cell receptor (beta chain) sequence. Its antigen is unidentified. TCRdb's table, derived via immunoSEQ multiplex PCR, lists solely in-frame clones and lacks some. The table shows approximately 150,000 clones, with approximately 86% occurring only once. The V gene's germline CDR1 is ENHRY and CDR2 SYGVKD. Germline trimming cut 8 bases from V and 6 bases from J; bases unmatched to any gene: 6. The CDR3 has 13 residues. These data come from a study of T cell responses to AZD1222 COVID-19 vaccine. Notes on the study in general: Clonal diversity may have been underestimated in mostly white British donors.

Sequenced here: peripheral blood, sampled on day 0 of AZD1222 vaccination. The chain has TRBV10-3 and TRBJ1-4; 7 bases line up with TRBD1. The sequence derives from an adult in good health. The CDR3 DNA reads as TGTGCCATCCAGGACAGGTTGGATGAAAAACTGTTTTTT. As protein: CAIQDRLDEKLFF.